This T cell receptor beta chain was observed in a study of CD8 T cells in ankylosing spondylitis. Whole-study findings and limits: Fewer than 10 highly homologous variants made up a TCR beta motif that seemed to typify ankylosing spondylitis blood. Clones tied to disease were said to be significantly enriched in matched ankylosing spondylitis synovial fluid.

This clonotype was seen ten or more times. Its antigen is still unknown. TCRdb called the 5' RACE reads again in MiXCR, with one record for every CDR3 protein. The repertoire holds around 490,000 distinct CDR3 sequences, 5.3% seen once, with under 4.5% in the top ten. Germline CDR1 MDHEN, CDR2 SYDVKM. The CDR3 covers 12 residues. With 2 bases removed from V and 7 bases from J, the gap between germline ends came to 5 bases. The source of this sequence is a male donor with ankylosing spondylitis. The genes are TRBV28 and TRBJ2-2; D call uncertain. The sequenced sample was blood, either unsorted or a sorted T cell fraction (not recorded which). The CDR3 bases are TGTGCCAGCAGTTTAAAGGTCGGGGAGCTGTTTTTT. Encoded protein: CASSLKVGELFF. Drawing the rest from reference TRBV28 and TRBJ2-2, the complete variable domain is DVKVTQSSRYLVKRTGEKVFLECVQDMDHENMFWYRQDPGLGLRLIYFSYDVKMKEKGDIPEGYSVSREKKERFSLILESASTNQTSMYLCASSLKVGELFFGEGSRLTVL.